Ten or more counts support the clone carrying this T cell receptor beta chain. Using RNA transcripts as the source, TCR beta CDR3 regions were amplified. Using the HTBI primer set, a first-round RT-PCR was run on the TCR CDR3. TCRdb re-analysed the multiplex PCR reads in MiXCR, keeping a single row per CDR3 protein. The data contain around 300,000 distinct CDR3 sequences, about 15% of them seen just once; the ten biggest clones take up just under 25%. The length of the CDR3 is 10 residues. CDR1 is SNHLY and CDR2 is FYNNEI in the germline V gene. V lost 10 bases to trimming and J lost 2 bases, with 5 bases between them. The sample is drawn from a study of T cells in Graves' hyperthyroidism and ophthalmopathy. Across 18 months, stable Graves' hyperthyroidism was marked by no progression to ophthalmopathy.

The sequencing input was blood. This chain joins TRBV2 and TRBJ2-5; no firm D call. The receptor's source is a woman aged 25-40 years with Graves' hyperthyroidism. In DNA, the CDR3 is TGTGCCACCCAACAAGAGACCCAGTACTTC. It encodes CATQQETQYF. The whole variable domain, filled in from reference TRBV2 and TRBJ2-5, reads EPEVTQTPSHQVTQMGQEVILRCVPISNHLYFYWYRQILGQKVEFLVSFYNNEISEKSEIFDDQFSVERPDGSNFTLKIRSTKLEDSAMYFCATQQETQYFGPGTRLLVL.